The clone carrying this T cell receptor (beta chain) was seen a few times. Its antigen is undetermined. This CDR3 has 14 residues. Trimming shortened V by 3 bases and J by 0 bases, and 9 bases separated the two germline ends. Germline values: CDR1 SGHRS, CDR2 YFSETQ. This sample is drawn from a study of CD8 T cells in ankylosing spondylitis. Study conclusions and caveats: Among TCR beta sequences, a motif of eight highly homologous variants appeared characteristic of ankylosing spondylitis blood. It was reported that disease-linked clones were significantly enriched in matched ankylosing spondylitis synovial fluid.

TCRdb re-called the 5' RACE reads through MiXCR, storing one row per CDR3 protein. This table has about 89,000 distinct CDR3 sequences, about 27% appearing once. This chain joins TRBV5-1 and TRBJ2-5; no clear D. This clonotype was obtained from a male donor with ankylosing spondylitis or in good health (not recorded which). Input material: blood, either unsorted or a sorted T cell fraction (not recorded which). CDR3 in amino acids: CASSSGLNQETQYF. CDR3 bases: TGCGCCAGCAGCTCGGGTCTGAACCAAGAGACCCAGTACTTC.